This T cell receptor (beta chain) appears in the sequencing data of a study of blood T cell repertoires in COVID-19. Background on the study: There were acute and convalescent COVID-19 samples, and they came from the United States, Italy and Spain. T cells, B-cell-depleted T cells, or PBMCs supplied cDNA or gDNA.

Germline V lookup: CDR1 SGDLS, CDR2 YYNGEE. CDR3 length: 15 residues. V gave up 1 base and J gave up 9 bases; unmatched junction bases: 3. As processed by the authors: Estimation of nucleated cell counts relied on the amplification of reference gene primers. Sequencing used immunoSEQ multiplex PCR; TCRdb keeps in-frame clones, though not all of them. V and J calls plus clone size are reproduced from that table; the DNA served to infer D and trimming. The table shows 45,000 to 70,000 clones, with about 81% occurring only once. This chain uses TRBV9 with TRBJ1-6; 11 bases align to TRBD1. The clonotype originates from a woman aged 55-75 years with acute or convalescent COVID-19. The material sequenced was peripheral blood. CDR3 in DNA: TGTGCCAGCAGCGTACAAGGACAGGGGGCTTCACCCCTCCACTTT. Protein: CASSVQGQGASPLHF.